This T cell receptor (beta chain) was captured by sequencing in a study of T-cell memory formation after mild COVID-19. In the study overall: Each donor largely had its own TCR clusters. Points from the study as a whole: Later expanders leaned CD4+, whereas day 15 to 85 contracting clones were balanced CD4/CD8. Unconfirmed was the SARS-CoV-2 specificity of second-wave clones that peaked on day 37. Cross-reactive memory appears to have joined, as suggested by some responding clones showing up in pre-infection memory.

TCRdb processed the 5' RACE reads anew with MiXCR; each CDR3 protein has one entry. The data contain some 450,000 distinct CDR3 sequences, over 15% of them seen just once; the ten biggest clones take up around a fifth. The length of the CDR3 is 15 residues. Germline V gene data show CDR1 as SGHRS and CDR2 as YFSETQ. V lost 7 bases and J lost 6; bases outside the gene matches: 11. Comment on this clonotype: What it binds is unknown.

The chain links TRBV5-1 to TRBJ1-2; 11 nucleotides align to TRBD1. The origin of this receptor is a man in his late teens or twenties who had mild COVID-19 (a few samples of this study predate the infection). Cell type and time point are not known. Sequenced sample: PBMCs or a T cell subset sorted from them (not recorded which). CDR3 residues: CASHTGQGASNGYTF. The CDR3 DNA reads as TGCGCCAGCCACACCGGACAGGGGGCGTCAAATGGCTACACCTTC.